This T cell receptor (beta chain) was documented in a study of T cells expressing NK-cell markers. This CDR3 is 13 amino acids long. Germline loops: CDR1 SQVTM, CDR2 ANQGSEA. Following a re-call of the 5' RACE reads, TCRdb has one entry per CDR3 protein and lacks DNA. Here the sample table reports about 150,000 distinct CDR3 sequences. Material: blood T cells: a sorted CD56 or NKG2C T cell subset, CD4+ or CD8+ T cells, or bulk PBMC T cells (not recorded which). The chain has TRBV29-1 and TRBJ1-2; the TCRdb call, TRBD1, lacks DNA for checking. This receptor was identified in a woman between 45 and 60 years old in good health. CDR3 amino acids: CSVYLDSNYGYTF.